The T cell receptor (beta chain) under discussion was sequenced for a study of shared clonotypes between healthy human individuals (dated by TCRdb to about 2020). In the study overall: The cohort comprised a couple of women and a few men aged 18 to 49 years. For each donor, CD4 naive and CD4 memory were each run on three plates, CD8 naive on two plates, and CD8 memory on one plate. Blood TCR repertoires of 5 or 6 healthy adults were deeply sequenced to estimate repertoire size and the extent of clonotype sharing between individuals. Different laboratories and diverse techniques were used to prepare libraries and sequence TCR repertoires, to increase sequencing depth and limit assay-specific biases. Between about 0.8 and 9 billion PBMCs per donor were obtained by leukapheresis.

TCR CDR3 regions were amplified from genomic DNA by multiplex PCR using the deep immunoSEQ assay. Extracted genomic DNA from each cell subset was distributed evenly across all wells of several immunoSEQ 96-well plates, and each plate was treated as a replicate. For sorted subsets, each replicate PCR was loaded with around 200 ng genomic DNA, equivalent to 32,000 or so T cell genomes. Purified libraries were quantified with a Qubit 3.0 fluorometer, sized on a Bioanalyzer 2100, and re-quantified with the KAPA Library Quantification kit. A separate single-read 150-cycle Illumina NextSeq 550 flow cell was used to sequence each immunoSEQ 96-well plate. The authors' analysis ran thus. The immunoSEQ output contained only junctional sequences without quality scores, so filtering could not match that applied to full-length reads. To assign V/J genes and CDR3, sequences were annotated using PyIR, a Python wrapper for IgBLAST v1.9, with IMGT germline references. Reads were filtered out if the reads had weak V/J assignments (E-value above 1e-6), no CDR3, stop codons, out-of-frame junctions, or ambiguous translated residues. A V3J clonotype was defined by an identical inferred V gene, J gene, and CDR3 amino acid sequence. Percentage overlap between repertoires was calculated by dividing the number of shared unique clonotypes by the size of the smaller repertoire. Repertoire richness was assessed with RTK rarefaction, the Chao1 estimator, and Recon v2.1 estimates of unobserved clonotypes. OLGA was used to compute generation probabilities for all TCRbeta clonotypes that the gDNA method yielded from a handful of donors. TCRdb provides this immuneACCESS table in a form limited to in-frame rearrangements. Some clones are lacking; in checked studies, under half of them reflect an unresolved V gene, and why the rest are absent is not known. The V and J calls and the clone size are those of that table, but D and trimming were determined from the DNA. This sample has 650,000 to 750,000 clones in its table, and about three quarters of those were observed once. The top ten constitute 1.8% of the sample.

Healthy HIV-negative adults with no recently reported acute infections or vaccinations were included as donors. Only Caucasian adults living in Nashville, Tennessee, USA were represented among the donors. CD4+ T cells were enriched through magnetic negative selection, after which naive cells were positively selected on CD45RA and the remaining negative fraction served as the memory subset. After blood collection by leukapheresis, PBMCs were isolated using Ficoll-Histopaque density gradient centrifugation and then cryopreserved in the vapor phase of liquid nitrogen. Purity and quantity of every magnetically sorted T cell population were checked by analytical flow cytometry. Genomic DNA was isolated from every sorted fraction and measured by UV absorbance on a Nanodrop 2000c. The CDR3 has 14 amino acids, counting the end cysteine and phenylalanine. Solely the CDR3 DNA is kept, with 42 bases framed from the first base. The germline ends are 15 bases apart after V is trimmed by 5 bases and J by 6 bases.

The research as a whole found: Clonotypes shared by all four sorted-subset donors showed higher generation probabilities than non-shared clonotypes. Pairwise subsampling indicated that sequencing depth was expected to affect the degree of clonotype sharing among donors. When several donors were compared, the shared fraction of clonotypes was approximately 5% for naive CD4, around 4% for naive CD8, 2% to 2.5% for memory CD4, and around 0.37% for memory CD8. Estimated clonotype richness was generally larger for naive than for memory subsets. Sampling was restricted to blood, and TCR repertoires in tissues likely differ from the TCR repertoires found in blood. Incomplete sequencing was indicated by rarefaction of sorted-subset datasets, despite the large sequencing depth. Because the study included only a small number of donors, the genetic and exposure-history diversity represented was limited.

This clone occurred many times. Its antigen has not been determined. No quality values exist for individual bases; no much larger clone is one base distant. Input material: memory CD4+ T cells sorted from blood. This specimen's cell subset or site label, per the study, means: CD45RA-negative fraction. The sequence came from a woman aged 25 to 39 in good health. This sequence uses TRBV23-1 and TRBJ2-3; the D gene assignment is perhaps TRBD1 or TRBD2, with each matching 7 bases. TRBV23-1 is noted as an ORF with a role that remains uncertain. At the DNA level, the sequence is TGCGCCAGCAGTTGGGGAGGGGGCGCGGATACGCAGTATTTT. This yields the protein CASSWGGGADTQYF.